The source of this TCR beta chain is a study of T cell repertoires in cytomegalovirus infection. Study results and limitations: CMV-specific TCR beta clonotypes restricted by HLA-C were the ones dominating the ex vivo response. Using cumulative public TCR beta family frequency, the authors identified those who carried CMV together with the relevant HLA.

TCRdb reprocessed the reads via MiXCR and lists one record per CDR3 protein. Among more than 200,000 distinct CDR3 sequences listed, approximately 9.2% were seen once. The CDR3 has 15 residues. Trimming cost V 4 bases and J 7 bases; bases outside gene matches: 7. Per germline, CDR1 LNHDA and CDR2 SQIVND (reference sequence). Regarding this clonotype: The antigen is undetermined. A much larger clone lies one base from this, so it may be a read error.

Sequenced: PBMCs. This TCR was sampled from a human donor in good health (CMV status not recorded). Some clones in this sample may be carry-over from other donors' samples. The chain combines TRBV19 with TRBJ1-5; 10 bases match TRBD1. The CDR3 DNA sequence: TGTGCCAGTAGTACCCAGACAGGGGGCGACCAGCCCCAGCATTTT. Translating gives CASSTQTGGDQPQHF. The variable domain in full, completed from reference TRBV19 and TRBJ1-5, reads DGGITQSPKYLFRKEGQNVTLSCEQNLNHDAMYWYRQDPGQGLRLIYYSQIVNDFQKGDIAEGYSVSREKKESFPLTVTSAQKNPTAFYLCASSTQTGGDQPQHFGDGTRLSIL.